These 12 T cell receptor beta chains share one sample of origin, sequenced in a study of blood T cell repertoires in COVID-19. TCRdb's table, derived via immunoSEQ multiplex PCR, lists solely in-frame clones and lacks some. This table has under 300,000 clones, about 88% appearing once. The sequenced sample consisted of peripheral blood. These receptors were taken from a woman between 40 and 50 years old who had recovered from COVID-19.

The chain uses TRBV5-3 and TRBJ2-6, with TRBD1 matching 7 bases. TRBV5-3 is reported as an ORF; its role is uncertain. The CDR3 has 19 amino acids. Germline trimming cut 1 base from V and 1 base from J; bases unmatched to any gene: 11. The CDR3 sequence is CARSLPPQGQVSGANVLTF. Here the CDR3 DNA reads TGTGCCAGAAGCTTGCCCCCACAGGGGCAGGTATCTGGGGCCAACGTCCTGACTTTC.

CDR3 sequence (DNA): TGTGCCTGGAGTGTTTTAGGGACTAGGGGAGATACGCAGTATTTT. Its protein is CAWSVLGTRGDTQYF. The genes are TRBV30 and TRBJ2-3, with 8 bases identical to TRBD2. CDR1 GTSNPN and CDR2 SVGIG come from the germline V gene (reference sequence). V was clipped by 0 bases and J by 5 bases; unmatched bases: 7. The CDR3 is made up of 15 amino acids.

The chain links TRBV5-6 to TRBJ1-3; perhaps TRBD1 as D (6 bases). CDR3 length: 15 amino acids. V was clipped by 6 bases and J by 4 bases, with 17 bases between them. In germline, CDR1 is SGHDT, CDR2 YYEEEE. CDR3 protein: CASTTRQVSGNTIYF. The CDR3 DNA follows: TGTGCCAGCACCACGAGACAGGTTTCGGGAAACACCATATATTTT. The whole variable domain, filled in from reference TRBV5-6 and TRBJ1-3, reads DAGVTQSPTHLIKTRGQQVTLRCSPKSGHDTVSWYQQALGQGPQFIFQYYEEEERQRGNFPDRFSGHQFPNYSSELNVNALLLGDSALYLCASTTRQVSGNTIYFGEGSWLTVV.

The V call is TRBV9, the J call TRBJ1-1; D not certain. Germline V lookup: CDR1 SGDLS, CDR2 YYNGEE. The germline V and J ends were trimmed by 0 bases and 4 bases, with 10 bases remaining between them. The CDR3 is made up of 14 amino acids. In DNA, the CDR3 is TGTGCCAGCAGCGTAGCCGTGGGAGGCACTGAAGCTTTCTTT. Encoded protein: CASSVAVGGTEAFF.

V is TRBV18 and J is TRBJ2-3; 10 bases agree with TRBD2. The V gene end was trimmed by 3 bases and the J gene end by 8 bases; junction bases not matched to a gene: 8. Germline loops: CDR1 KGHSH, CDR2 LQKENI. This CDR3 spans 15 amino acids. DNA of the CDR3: TGTGCCAGCTCACCTCTAGCGGGAGAAGCTGGTACGCAGTATTTT. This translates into CASSPLAGEAGTQYF.

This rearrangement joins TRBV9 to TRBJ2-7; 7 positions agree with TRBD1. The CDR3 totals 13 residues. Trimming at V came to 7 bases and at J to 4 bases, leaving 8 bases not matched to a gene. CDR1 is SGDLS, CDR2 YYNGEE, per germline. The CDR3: CASSRAGGYEQYF. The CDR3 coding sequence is TGTGCCAGCTCCCGGGCAGGGGGATACGAGCAGTACTTC.

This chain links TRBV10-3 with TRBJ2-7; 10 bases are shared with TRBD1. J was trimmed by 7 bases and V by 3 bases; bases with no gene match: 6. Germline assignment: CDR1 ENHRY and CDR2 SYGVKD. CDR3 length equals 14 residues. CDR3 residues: CAISDETGGGEQYF. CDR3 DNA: TGTGCCATCAGTGATGAGACAGGGGGCGGGGAGCAGTACTTC.

CDR3 region: CASSSGAGGNQPQHF. The CDR3, as DNA: TGTGCCAGTAGTTCTGGGGCAGGGGGTAATCAGCCCCAGCATTTT. The gene calls are TRBV19 and TRBJ1-5; 7 bases match TRBD1. The CDR3 extends over 15 amino acids. Germline V gene data show CDR1 as LNHDA and CDR2 as SQIVND (reference sequence). The ends lost 5 bases at V and 4 bases at J; junction bases unmatched: 8.

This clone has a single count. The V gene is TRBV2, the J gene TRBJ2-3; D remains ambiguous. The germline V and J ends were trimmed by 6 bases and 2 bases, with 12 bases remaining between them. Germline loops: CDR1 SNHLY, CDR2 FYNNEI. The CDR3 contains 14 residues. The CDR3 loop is CASRREDATDTQYF. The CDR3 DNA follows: TGTGCCAGCAGGCGCGAAGATGCCACAGATACGCAGTATTTT. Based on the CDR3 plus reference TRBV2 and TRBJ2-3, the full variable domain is EPEVTQTPSHQVTQMGQEVILRCVPISNHLYFYWYRQILGQKVEFLVSFYNNEISEKSEIFDDQFSVERPDGSNFTLKIRSTKLEDSAMYFCASRREDATDTQYFGPGTRLTVL.

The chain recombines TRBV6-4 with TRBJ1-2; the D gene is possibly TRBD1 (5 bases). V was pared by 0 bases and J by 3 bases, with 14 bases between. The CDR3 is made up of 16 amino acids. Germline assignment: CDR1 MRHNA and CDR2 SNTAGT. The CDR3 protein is CASSDSLKGPYYGYTF. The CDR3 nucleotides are TGTGCCAGCAGTGACTCGTTAAAGGGGCCATACTATGGCTACACCTTC.

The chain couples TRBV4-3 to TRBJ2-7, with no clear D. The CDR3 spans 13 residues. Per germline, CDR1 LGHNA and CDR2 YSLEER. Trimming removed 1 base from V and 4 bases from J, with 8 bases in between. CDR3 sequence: CASSQAHGYEQYF. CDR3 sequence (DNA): TGCGCCAGCAGCCAAGCGCACGGGTACGAGCAGTACTTC.

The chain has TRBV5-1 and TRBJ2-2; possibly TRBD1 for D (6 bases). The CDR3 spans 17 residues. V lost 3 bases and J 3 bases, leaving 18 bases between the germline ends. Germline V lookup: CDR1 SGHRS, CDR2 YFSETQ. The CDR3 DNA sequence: TGCGCCAGCAGCTCCAAAGTCAGGGGTGTTCACACCGGGGAGCTGTTTTTT. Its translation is CASSSKVRGVHTGELFF.